These 20 T cell receptor beta chains were sequenced from one sample in a study of neurological immune-mediated disorders. TCRdb passed the 5' RACE reads through MiXCR, listing each CDR3 protein once. The repertoire consists of some 38,000 distinct CDR3 sequences, with 12% to 15% occurring once and the leading ten covering about a quarter. Material for sequencing was PBMCs. The receptor source for this set is a woman aged 45-65 years with HTLV-1-associated myelopathy (HAM/TSP).

This clonotype has ten or more counts. This rearrangement joins TRBV5-1 to TRBJ2-7; 7 positions match TRBD1. The CDR3 covers 14 residues. V was clipped by 4 bases and J by 1 base; unmatched bases: 5. Germline V CDR1 and CDR2: SGHRS, YFSETQ. The CDR3 here is CASSTRQGSYEQYF. CDR3 in DNA: TGCGCCAGCAGCACAAGACAGGGTTCCTACGAGCAGTACTTC.

This clonotype showed up many times. DNA of the CDR3: TGCAGTGCTCCCTTCTTTGACAGGGCTGGGGCCAACGTCCTGACTTTC. Its translation is CSAPFFDRAGANVLTF. The V call is TRBV20-1, the J call TRBJ2-6, with 7 bases aligning to TRBD1. Per the germline V gene, CDR1 is DFQATT and CDR2 is SNEGSKA (reference sequence). V trimming: 5 bases; J trimming: 2 bases; junction bases outside the gene matches: 9. This CDR3 is 16 amino acids long.

This clonotype appeared many times. J is TRBJ1-1 and V is TRBV5-4; D may be TRBD1 (5 bases). This CDR3 is built from 15 residues. From germline, CDR1 is SGHNT and CDR2 YYREEE (reference sequence). The V and J ends lost 1 base and 3 bases respectively, with 13 bases between them. This CDR3 is CASSLPGTKYTEAFF. The CDR3 DNA sequence: TGTGCCAGCAGCTTGCCCGGGACTAAGTACACTGAAGCTTTCTTT.

This rearrangement joins TRBV12-3 or TRBV12-4 to TRBJ1-5; no clear D gene. The CDR3 loop spans 12 amino acids. Deletions cut 1 base from V and 5 bases from J, with 3 bases between. This CDR3 is CASSLGYQPQHF. The DNA for the CDR3 is TGTGCCAGCAGTTTAGGGTATCAGCCCCAGCATTTT.

This clonotype was recorded many times. The genes are TRBV2 and TRBJ2-1, with a weak D call TRBD2 (6 bases). The V gene lost 4 bases and the J gene lost 4 bases, with 17 bases spanning the gap. The V gene's germline CDR1 is SNHLY and CDR2 FYNNEI. The CDR3 loop spans 16 amino acids. The CDR3 DNA is TGTGCCAGCAGTGCCGGTGGCGGGACGCCTTACAATGAGCAGTTCTTC. It codes for CASSAGGGTPYNEQFF.

CDR3 sequence (DNA): TGTGCCAGCAGCGATCCGGGACGGAAAGCTTTCTTT. This codes for CASSDPGRKAFF. This rearrangement joins TRBV21-1 to TRBJ1-1; the D call in the table, TRBD1, was not verified against the DNA. TRBV21-1 is classified as a pseudogene. This CDR3 has 12 amino acids.

This clonotype showed up many times. This rearrangement joins TRBV3-1 to TRBJ1-5, with 12 positions matching TRBD1. V lost 1 base, J lost 5 bases, and 3 bases stayed unmatched. CDR1 is LGHDT and CDR2 is YNNKEL in the germline V gene (reference sequence). This CDR3 is built from 16 residues. The CDR3 nucleotides read TGTGCCAGCAGCCAAGGGGACAGGGGGCACGATCAGCCCCAGCATTTT. It codes for CASSQGDRGHDQPQHF.

This clonotype occurred many times. The chain recombines TRBV29-1 with TRBJ1-1; 7 bases line up with TRBD1. Germline CDR1 reads SQVTM; CDR2 reads ANQGSEA. The CDR3 contains 14 residues. The V gene end was trimmed by 7 bases and the J gene end by 0 bases; junction bases not matched to a gene: 8. CDR3 protein: CSAFSDRMNTEAFF. For the CDR3, the DNA is TGCAGCGCTTTTTCGGACAGGATGAACACTGAAGCTTTCTTT.

In its sample, this clonotype was seen many times. This chain uses TRBV7-9 with TRBJ2-1; D ambiguous. CDR1 and CDR2 (germline): SEHNR, FQNEAQ (reference sequence). V was cut by 5 bases and J by 0 bases, with 14 bases left in between. The CDR3 totals 16 residues. CDR3 sequence reads: CASSPRTLSSYNEQFF. The CDR3, as DNA: TGTGCCAGCAGCCCTAGGACGCTAAGCTCCTACAATGAGCAGTTCTTC.

This clonotype was picked up many times. The chain combines TRBV7-6 with TRBJ1-6, with D perhaps matching TRBD1 (6 bases). The V and J ends lost 5 bases and 10 bases respectively, with 18 bases between them. The germline V gene has CDR1 SGHVS and CDR2 FNYEAQ. The CDR3 contains 15 residues. DNA for the CDR3: TGTGCCAGCAGCGTAGGGGGGGGCGGCCGCTCACCCCTCCACTTT. This encodes CASSVGGGGRSPLHF.

This clonotype was counted at least ten times. The rearrangement uses TRBV9 and TRBJ1-3; D unclear. CDR1 is SGDLS, CDR2 YYNGEE, per germline. CDR3 length: 16 residues. V was shortened by 0 bases and J by 0 bases, with 10 bases between the two germline ends. The CDR3 protein is CASSVEATNSGNTIYF. In DNA, the CDR3 is TGTGCCAGCAGCGTAGAGGCAACCAACTCTGGAAACACCATATATTTT.

This clonotype showed up many times. The chain is built from TRBV24-1 and TRBJ1-1; D possibly corresponds to TRBD1 (5 bases). The CDR3 has 14 residues. V gave up 3 bases and J gave up 0 bases, with 7 bases separating them. The germline V gene has CDR1 KGHDR and CDR2 SFDVKD. The CDR3 coding sequence is TGTGCCACCAGTGATGGACACATGAACACTGAAGCTTTCTTT. It specifies CATSDGHMNTEAFF.

This clonotype was seen repeatedly, ten times or more. The gene calls are TRBV4-3 and TRBJ2-1; the match to TRBD2 covers 8 bases. The trim removed 1 base at V and 4 bases at J, leaving 6 bases unmatched. Looked up from germline, CDR1 is LGHNA and CDR2 is YSLEER. The CDR3 runs 16 residues. The CDR3 sequence: CASSQGLATKYNEQFF. The CDR3 DNA follows: TGCGCCAGCAGCCAAGGACTAGCGACGAAATACAATGAGCAGTTCTTC.

This clonotype was recorded many times. The chain employs TRBV5-1 and TRBJ2-3, with TRBD2 matching over 8 bases. Germline V CDR1 and CDR2: SGHRS, YFSETQ. This CDR3 region has 15 residues. The V and J ends lost 3 bases and 9 bases, in that order; junction bases with no gene match: 12. The CDR3 loop reads CASSSAGAGGRTQYF. The CDR3 DNA reads TGCGCCAGCAGCTCCGCCGGGGCGGGGGGACGGACGCAGTATTTT.

This clonotype was seen ten or more times. V and J are TRBV7-9 and TRBJ2-1; 7 bases fit TRBD2. The CDR3 runs 17 residues. Germline-derived CDR1 and CDR2 are SEHNR and FQNEAQ (reference sequence). Losses at the gene ends were 5 bases for V and 3 bases for J; bases not matched to a gene: 13. The CDR3 nucleotides are TGTGCCAGCAGCCCCCTCGTGAGCAGGGAGGGCTACAATGAGCAGTTCTTC. Residues: CASSPLVSREGYNEQFF. Full variable domain (outside the CDR3, taken from reference TRBV7-9 and TRBJ2-1): DTGVSQNPRHKITKRGQNVTFRCDPISEHNRLYWYRQTLGQGPEFLTYFQNEAQLEKSRLLSDRFSAERPKGSFSTLEIQRTEQGDSAMYLCASSPLVSREGYNEQFFGPGTRLTVL.

This clonotype was recorded at least ten times. The rearrangement joins TRBV5-1 to TRBJ1-1; no clear D gene. CDR3 size: 16 residues. Germline loops: CDR1 SGHRS, CDR2 YFSETQ. V lost 0 bases and J 3 bases, leaving 15 bases between the germline ends. The CDR3 DNA is TGCGCCAGCAGCTTGGGGGTAGGAGGCTCAGACACTGAAGCTTTCTTT. This gives the protein CASSLGVGGSDTEAFF.

This clonotype was found many times. The chain links TRBV2 to TRBJ2-3; D is possibly TRBD2 (5 bases). Trimming removed 3 bases at V and 4 bases at J, with 11 bases between. CDR1 SNHLY and CDR2 FYNNEI come from the germline V gene. The CDR3 length is 14 residues. The CDR3 reads CASSDPRVPDTQYF. DNA for the CDR3: TGTGCCAGCAGTGACCCGAGGGTCCCAGATACGCAGTATTTT.

This clonotype occurred many times. The CDR3 bases are TGTGCCAGCAGCCCTTCGGGGTGGGAGACAGATACGCAGTATTTT. It yields the protein CASSPSGWETDTQYF. This sequence joins TRBV7-9 and TRBJ2-3; possible D gene TRBD2, 5 bases. V gave up 5 bases and J gave up 3 bases, with 15 bases separating them. Germline V gene lookup returns CDR1 SEHNR and CDR2 FQNEAQ (reference sequence). The CDR3 extends over 15 amino acids.

The chain joins TRBV12-3 or TRBV12-4 to TRBJ1-6; 8 nucleotides agree with TRBD1. CDR3 size: 14 residues. V was pared by 3 bases and J by 11 bases, with 6 bases of the junction left unmatched. CDR3 amino acids: CASSFQGAGTPLHF. The CDR3 coding sequence is TGTGCCAGCAGTTTCCAGGGGGCCGGGACACCCCTCCACTTT.

This clonotype was counted at least ten times. The J gene is TRBJ1-1, the V gene TRBV6-5; perhaps TRBD1 as D (5 bases). The CDR3 is 14 residues long. In germline, CDR1 is MNHEY, CDR2 SVGAGI. Trimming took 2 bases from V and 1 from J, leaving 8 bases between them. The CDR3, as DNA: TGTGCCAGCAGTTACGCCGGGACGAACACTGAAGCTTTCTTT. Translation gives CASSYAGTNTEAFF.